This T cell receptor beta chain was recorded in a study of blood T cell repertoires in COVID-19. Produced via immunoSEQ multiplex PCR; TCRdb's table is partial and in-frame only. The profile shows approximately 100,000 clones, about 80% of them singletons. Sequences were obtained from peripheral blood. The TCR was taken from a man between 65 and 80 years old with acute or convalescent COVID-19.

The CDR3 sequence: CASSQDAGTGEAFF. The CDR3 nucleotides read TGTGCCAGCAGCCAGGACGCGGGGACAGGGGAAGCTTTCTTT. The J gene is TRBJ1-1, the V gene TRBV7-3, with 9 bases identical to TRBD1. Trimming at V came to 5 bases and at J to 8 bases, leaving 9 bases not matched to a gene. Germline CDR1 and CDR2: SGHTA and FQGTGA. There are 14 residues in the CDR3.